This T cell receptor beta chain was sequenced for a study of blood T cell repertoires in COVID-19. Study summary: PBMCs, B-cell-depleted T cells, or T cells provided the cDNA or gDNA that made up the material.

The CDR3 extends over 12 amino acids. CDR1 is SQVTM and CDR2 is ANQGSEA in the germline V gene. Between the trimmed V and J ends, which lost 7 bases and 5 bases, there was a span of 11 bases. Produced via immunoSEQ multiplex PCR; TCRdb's table is partial and in-frame only. The data contain 45,000 to 55,000 clones, around four fifths of them singletons. The sequence came from a man aged 45-60 years with acute or convalescent COVID-19. The sample taken for sequencing was peripheral blood. The chain is built from TRBV29-1 and TRBJ2-2; tentatively, D is TRBD1 (6 bases). CDR3 sequence reads: CSAHRETGELFF. The CDR3 region has the DNA TGCAGCGCTCACAGGGAAACCGGGGAGCTGTTTTTT.